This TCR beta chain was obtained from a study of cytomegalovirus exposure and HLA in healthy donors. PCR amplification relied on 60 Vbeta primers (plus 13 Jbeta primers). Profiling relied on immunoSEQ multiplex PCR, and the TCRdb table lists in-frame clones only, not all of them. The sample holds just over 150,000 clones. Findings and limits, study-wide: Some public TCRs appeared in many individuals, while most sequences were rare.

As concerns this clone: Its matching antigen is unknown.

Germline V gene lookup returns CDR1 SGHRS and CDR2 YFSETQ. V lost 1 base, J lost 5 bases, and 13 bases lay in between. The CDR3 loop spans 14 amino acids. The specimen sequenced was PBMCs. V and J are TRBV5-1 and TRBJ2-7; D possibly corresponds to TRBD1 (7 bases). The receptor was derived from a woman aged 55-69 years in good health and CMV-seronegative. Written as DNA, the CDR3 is TGCGCCAGCAGCTTGTCAGGGGGAGGTAACGAGCAGTACTTC. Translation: CASSLSGGGNEQYF.